This TCR beta chain is from a study of T cell responses to AZD1222 COVID-19 vaccine. Trimming removed 1 base at V and 4 bases at J, with 10 bases between. There are 14 residues in the CDR3. Germline V gives CDR1 MDHEN, CDR2 SYDVKM. Here immunoSEQ multiplex PCR was the method, and the copy in TCRdb shows in-frame clones only, minus some. Here the sample spans over 100,000 clones, roughly 87% being singletons. Here the sequenced sample was peripheral blood, taken on day 0 of MenACWY control vaccination. This chain uses TRBV28 with TRBJ1-2; D is possibly TRBD1 (6 bases). This sequence was found in an adult in good health. The CDR3 DNA is TGTGCCAGCAGTTTATCCCAGGGGACCTATGGCTACACCTTC. It yields the protein CASSLSQGTYGYTF.